This TCR beta chain was sequenced during a study of T-cell reconstitution after alpha-beta-depleted transplantation in children. A library of TCRbeta sequences, prepared with unique molecular identifiers, was generated. TCRdb reprocessed the PCR reads via MiXCR and lists one record per CDR3 protein. The sample holds some 200,000 distinct CDR3 sequences; approximately 8.4% are singletons and the top ten take 35% to 40%. This clonotype was detected only a few times. V shed 5 bases and J 2 bases; nucleotides not matched to a gene: 8. The CDR3 consists of 17 residues. CDR1 and CDR2 from the germline V gene are SGHTA and FQGNSA.

The chain couples TRBV7-2 to TRBJ2-1, with 11 positions matching TRBD2. The TCR comes from a male patient between 2 and 10 years old who had a stem cell transplant for acute myeloid leukemia, so the T cells may come from the graft donor. This specimen consisted of PBMCs, mostly from graft donor cells, obtained 360 days after TCRalphabeta/CD19-depleted stem cell transplant. The CDR3 protein is CASSKKTSGTPYNEQFF. CDR3 in DNA: TGTGCCAGCAGCAAGAAGACTAGCGGGACCCCCTACAATGAGCAGTTCTTC.